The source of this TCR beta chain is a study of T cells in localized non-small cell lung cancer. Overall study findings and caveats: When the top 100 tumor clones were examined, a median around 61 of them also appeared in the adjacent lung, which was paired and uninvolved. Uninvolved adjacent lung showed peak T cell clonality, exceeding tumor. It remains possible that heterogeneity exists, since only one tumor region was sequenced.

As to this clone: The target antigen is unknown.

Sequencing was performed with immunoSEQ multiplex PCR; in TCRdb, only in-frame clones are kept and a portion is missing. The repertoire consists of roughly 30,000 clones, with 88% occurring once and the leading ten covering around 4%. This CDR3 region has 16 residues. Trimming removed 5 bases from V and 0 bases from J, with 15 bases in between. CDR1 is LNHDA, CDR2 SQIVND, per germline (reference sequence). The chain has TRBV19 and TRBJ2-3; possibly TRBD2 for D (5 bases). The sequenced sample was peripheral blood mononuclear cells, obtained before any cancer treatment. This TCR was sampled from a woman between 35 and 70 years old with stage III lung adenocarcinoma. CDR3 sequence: CASSEGQTPSTDTQYF. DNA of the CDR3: TGTGCCAGTAGTGAGGGCCAAACTCCTAGCACAGATACGCAGTATTTT.